A single TCR beta chain is shown here with its context. The CDR3 totals 15 residues. Losses at the gene ends were 5 bases for V and 4 bases for J; bases not matched to a gene: 7. CDR1 and CDR2 (germline): SGHVS, FNYEAQ. It was with a sample-barcoded 5' primer and a J-beta primer mix that a second PCR of roughly 7 to 11 cycles was run. TCRdb re-called the 5' RACE reads with MiXCR, one entry per CDR3 protein. Of around 620,000 distinct CDR3 sequences in the sample, 27% were seen once. Donors each provided about 10 milliliters of peripheral blood. The authors extracted at least 5 micrograms of total RNA per sample. The sample is drawn from a study of blood T cells in healthy people across ages.

The genes are TRBV7-6 and TRBJ1-5, with TRBD1 matching over 8 bases. The clonotype comes from a woman between 70 and 85 years old in good health. Input material: blood. The CDR3 DNA reads as TGTGCCAGCAGCCAGGGGACAGGTATAAATCAGCCCCAGCATTTT. Its protein is CASSQGTGINQPQHF. The full variable domain, with the rest looked up from reference TRBV7-6 and TRBJ1-5, is GAGVSQSPRYKVTKRGQDVALRCDPISGHVSLYWYRQALGQGPEFLTYFNYEAQQDKSGLPNDRFSAERPEGSISTLTIQRTEQRDSAMYRCASSQGTGINQPQHFGDGTRLSIL.